This TCR beta chain is drawn from a study of T cells in Graves' hyperthyroidism and ophthalmopathy. Using RNA transcripts as the source, TCR beta CDR3 regions were amplified. HTBI primers were used for first-round RT-PCR of the TCR CDR3. MiXCR, applied by TCRdb to the multiplex PCR reads, yields one record per CDR3 protein. This sample has hundreds of thousands of distinct CDR3 sequences, with 12% to 15% found just once. Study findings and constraints: The model anticipated ophthalmopathy a median about six months pre-onset.

V lost 6 bases and J lost 6; bases outside the gene matches: 6. The CDR3 consists of 14 residues. Germline CDR1 is MNHNS and CDR2 is SASEGT. This clonotype was observed many times. As yet, its antigen is unknown. This TCR derives from a woman between 40 and 50 years old with Graves' hyperthyroidism. Sequenced sample: blood. This chain links TRBV6-1 with TRBJ1-4, with 8 positions matching TRBD1. CDR3 in amino acids: CASSTGQVHEKLFF. CDR3 sequence (DNA): TGTGCCAGCAGCACGGGACAGGTTCATGAAAAACTGTTTTTT.